Listed here is a single TCR beta chain. Using unique molecular identifiers, the investigators prepared the TCRbeta library. MiXCR, run by TCRdb on the PCR reads, gives a single entry per CDR3 protein. This table holds hundreds of thousands of distinct CDR3 sequences, approximately 15% found once. This sample was included in a study of T-cell reconstitution after alpha-beta-depleted transplantation in children. The CDR3 length is 18 residues. V dropped 1 base and J dropped 1 base, with 20 bases sitting between them. CDR1 and CDR2 (germline): SGHRS, YFSETQ. This sequence originates from a male patient under 18 who had a stem cell transplant for acute lymphoblastic leukemia, so the T cells may come from the graft donor. The chain is built from TRBV5-1 and TRBJ1-1; D call uncertain. This specimen was PBMCs, mostly from graft donor cells, taken 360 days after TCRalphabeta/CD19-depleted stem cell transplant. Here the CDR3 reads CASSLNARWALWNTEAFF. CDR3 bases: TGCGCCAGCAGCTTGAATGCCCGCTGGGCTCTTTGGAACACTGAAGCTTTCTTT.